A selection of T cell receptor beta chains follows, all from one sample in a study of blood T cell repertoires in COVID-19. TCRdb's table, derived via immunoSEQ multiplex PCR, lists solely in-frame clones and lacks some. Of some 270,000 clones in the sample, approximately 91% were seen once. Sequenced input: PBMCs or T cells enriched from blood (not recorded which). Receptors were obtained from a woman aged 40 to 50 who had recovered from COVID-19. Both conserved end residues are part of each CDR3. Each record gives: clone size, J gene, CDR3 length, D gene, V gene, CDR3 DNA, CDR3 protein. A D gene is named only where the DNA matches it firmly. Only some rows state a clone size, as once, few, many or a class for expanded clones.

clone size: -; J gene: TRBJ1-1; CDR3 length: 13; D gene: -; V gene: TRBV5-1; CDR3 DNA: TGCGCCAGCGGAGAAACAGGTACCACTGAAGCTTTCTTT; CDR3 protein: CASGETGTTEAFF
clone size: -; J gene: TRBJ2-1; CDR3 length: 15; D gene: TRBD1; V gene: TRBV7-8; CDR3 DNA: TGTGCCAGCAGCAATAAAATCTTACAGGGGGGCGAGCAGTTCTTC; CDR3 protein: CASSNKILQGGEQFF
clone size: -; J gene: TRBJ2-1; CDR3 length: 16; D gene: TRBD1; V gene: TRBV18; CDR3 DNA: TGTGCCAGCTCACCTTTCGGGACAGGGGGGACGAATGAGCAGTTCTTC; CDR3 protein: CASSPFGTGGTNEQFF
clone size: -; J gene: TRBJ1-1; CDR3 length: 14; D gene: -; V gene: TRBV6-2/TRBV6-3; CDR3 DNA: TGTGCCAGCAGTTACTCAGGGGGTCGCGCTGAAGCTTTCTTT; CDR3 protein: CASSYSGGRAEAFF
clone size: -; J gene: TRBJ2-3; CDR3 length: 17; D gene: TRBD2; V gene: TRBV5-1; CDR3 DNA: TGCGCCAGCAGCAGGCTAGCGGGGGGTTCTAGCACAGATACGCAGTATTTT; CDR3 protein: CASSRLAGGSSTDTQYF
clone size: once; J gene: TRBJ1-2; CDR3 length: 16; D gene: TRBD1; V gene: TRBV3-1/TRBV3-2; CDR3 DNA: TGTGCCAGCAGCCAAGAAGGGGGGACAGCTAACTATGGCTACACCTTC; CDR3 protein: CASSQEGGTANYGYTF
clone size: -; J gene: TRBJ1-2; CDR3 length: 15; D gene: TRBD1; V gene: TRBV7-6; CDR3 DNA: TGTGCCAGCAGCTTAGCGGGACAGGGTGTCGATGGCTACACCTTC; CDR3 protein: CASSLAGQGVDGYTF
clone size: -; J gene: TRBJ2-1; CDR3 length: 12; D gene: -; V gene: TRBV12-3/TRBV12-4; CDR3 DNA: TGTGCCAGCAGTCCATTGGGGAGTGAGCAGTTCTTC; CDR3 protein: CASSPLGSEQFF
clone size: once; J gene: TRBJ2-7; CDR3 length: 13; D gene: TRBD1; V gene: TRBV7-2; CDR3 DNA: TGTGCCAGCAGCTTATACAGGGGTACCGAGCAGTACTTC; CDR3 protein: CASSLYRGTEQYF
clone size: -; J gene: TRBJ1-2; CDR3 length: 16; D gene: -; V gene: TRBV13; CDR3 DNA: TGTGCCAGCAGCTTAGGGGGTGGCAGGGGAAACTATGGCTACACCTTC; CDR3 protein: CASSLGGGRGNYGYTF
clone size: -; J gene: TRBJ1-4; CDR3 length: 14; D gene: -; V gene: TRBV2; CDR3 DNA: TGTGCCAGCAGTGTTGACCAAGGGAGTGAAAAACTGTTTTTT; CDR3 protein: CASSVDQGSEKLFF
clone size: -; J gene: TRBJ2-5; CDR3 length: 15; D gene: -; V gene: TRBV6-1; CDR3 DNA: TGTGCCAGCAGTGACCCAGCGGGGACACAAGAGACCCAGTACTTC; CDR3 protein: CASSDPAGTQETQYF
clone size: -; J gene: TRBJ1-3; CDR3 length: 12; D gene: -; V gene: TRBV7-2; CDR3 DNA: TGTGCCAGCAGCGGCCCTGGAAACACCATATATTTT; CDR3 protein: CASSGPGNTIYF
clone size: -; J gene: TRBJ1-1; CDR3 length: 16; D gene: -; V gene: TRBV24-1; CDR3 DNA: TGTGCCACCAGTGATTTGGTAGACTGTATGAACACTGAAGCTTTCTTT; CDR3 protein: CATSDLVDCMNTEAFF
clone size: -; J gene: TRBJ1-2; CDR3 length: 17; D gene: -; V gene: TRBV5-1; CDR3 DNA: TGCGCCAGCAGCTTGGCCTCCGTGGTGGGCGCCGGCTATGGCTACACCTTC; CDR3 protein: CASSLASVVGAGYGYTF
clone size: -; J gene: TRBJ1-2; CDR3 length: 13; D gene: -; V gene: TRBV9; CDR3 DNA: TGTGCCAGCAGCGGAACAGGGAACTATGGCTACACCTTC; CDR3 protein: CASSGTGNYGYTF
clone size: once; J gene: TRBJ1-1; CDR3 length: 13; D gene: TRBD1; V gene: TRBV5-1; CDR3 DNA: TGCGCCAGCAGCTCACAGGGGTCTACTGAAGCTTTCTTT; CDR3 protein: CASSSQGSTEAFF
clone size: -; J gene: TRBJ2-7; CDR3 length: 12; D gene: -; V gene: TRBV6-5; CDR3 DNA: TGTGCCAGCAGTTACACGGGATACGAGCAGTACTTC; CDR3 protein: CASSYTGYEQYF
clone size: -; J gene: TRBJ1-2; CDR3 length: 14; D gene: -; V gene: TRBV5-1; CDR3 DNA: TGCGCCAGCACCACCGGGGAGGGGACTTTTGGCTACACCTTC; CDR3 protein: CASTTGEGTFGYTF
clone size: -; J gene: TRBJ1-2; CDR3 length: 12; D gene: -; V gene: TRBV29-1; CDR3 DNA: TGCAGCGCCGTAGGACATGTTGGTGGCTACACCTTC; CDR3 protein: CSAVGHVGGYTF
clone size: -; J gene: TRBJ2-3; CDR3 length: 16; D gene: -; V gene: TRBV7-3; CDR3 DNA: TGTGCCAGCAGCTTAAAGTCTTTGGGCTACACAGATACGCAGTATTTT; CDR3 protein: CASSLKSLGYTDTQYF
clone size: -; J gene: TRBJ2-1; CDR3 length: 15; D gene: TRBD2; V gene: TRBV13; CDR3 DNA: TGTGCCAGCAGCCCGAGACTAGCGGGAGCGAATGAGCAGTTCTTC; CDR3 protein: CASSPRLAGANEQFF
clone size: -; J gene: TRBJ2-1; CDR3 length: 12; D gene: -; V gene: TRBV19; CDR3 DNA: TGTGCCAGTAGTGGCAGGGGAAATGAGCAGTTCTTC; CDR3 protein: CASSGRGNEQFF
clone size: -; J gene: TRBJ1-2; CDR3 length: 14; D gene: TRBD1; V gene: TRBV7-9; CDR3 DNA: TGTGCCAGCAGCTCCCTCACAGGGGCGCGTGGCTACACCTTC; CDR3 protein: CASSSLTGARGYTF
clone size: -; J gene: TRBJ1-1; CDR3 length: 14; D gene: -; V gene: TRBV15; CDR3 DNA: TGTGCCACCAGCAGACAGGGGAGGAACACTGAAGCTTTCTTT; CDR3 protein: CATSRQGRNTEAFF
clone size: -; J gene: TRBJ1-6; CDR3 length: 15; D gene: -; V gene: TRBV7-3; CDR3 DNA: TGTGCCAGCAGCTTAACAGCGACCAATAATTCACCCCTCCACTTT; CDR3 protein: CASSLTATNNSPLHF
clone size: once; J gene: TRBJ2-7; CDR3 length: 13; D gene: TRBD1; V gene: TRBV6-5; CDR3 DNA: TGTGCCAGCAGCCAAAACAGGGGTTACGAGCAGTACTTC; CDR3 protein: CASSQNRGYEQYF
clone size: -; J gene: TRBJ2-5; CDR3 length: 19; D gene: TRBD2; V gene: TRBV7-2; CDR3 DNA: TGTGCCAGCAGCTTAAGTCAACTTCTAGCGGGAGGGGGTGGAGAGACCCAGTACTTC; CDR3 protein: CASSLSQLLAGGGGETQYF
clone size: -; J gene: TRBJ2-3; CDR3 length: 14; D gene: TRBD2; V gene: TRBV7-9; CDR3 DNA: TGTGCCAGCAGCTTCGGGACTAACACAGATACGCAGTATTTT; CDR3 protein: CASSFGTNTDTQYF
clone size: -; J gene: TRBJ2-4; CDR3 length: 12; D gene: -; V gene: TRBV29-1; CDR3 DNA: TGCAGCGTAGCAGCGAGTCAAAACATTCAGTACTTC; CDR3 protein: CSVAASQNIQYF
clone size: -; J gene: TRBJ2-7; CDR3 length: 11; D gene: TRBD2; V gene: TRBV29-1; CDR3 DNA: TGCAGCGTTCGGGAGGCCTACGAGCAGTACTTC; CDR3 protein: CSVREAYEQYF
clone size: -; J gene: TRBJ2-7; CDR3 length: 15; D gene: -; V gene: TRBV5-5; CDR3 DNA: TGTGCCAGCAGCCAACGCACAGGGACCAACTACGAGCAGTACTTC; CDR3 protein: CASSQRTGTNYEQYF
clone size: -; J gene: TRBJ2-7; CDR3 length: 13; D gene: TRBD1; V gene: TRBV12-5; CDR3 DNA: TGTGCTAGTGGTTCCGGGACAGCCCTCGAGCAGTACTTC; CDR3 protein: CASGSGTALEQYF
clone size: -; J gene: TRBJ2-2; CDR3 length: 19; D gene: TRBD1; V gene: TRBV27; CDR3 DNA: TGTGCCAGCAGTCAAACAGGGGGCGCGGGAATCTCGAACACCGGGGAGCTGTTTTTT; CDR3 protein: CASSQTGGAGISNTGELFF
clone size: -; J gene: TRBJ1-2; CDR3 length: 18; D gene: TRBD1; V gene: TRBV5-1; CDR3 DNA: TGCGCCAGCAGCTTGTCACCGGGACAGCCAATAACTAACTATGGCTACACCTTC; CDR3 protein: CASSLSPGQPITNYGYTF
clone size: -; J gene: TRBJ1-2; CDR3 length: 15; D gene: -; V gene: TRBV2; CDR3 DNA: TGTGCCAGCAGTGTTTTTGGGGAGGGTTTAGGAGGCTACACCTTC; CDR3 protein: CASSVFGEGLGGYTF
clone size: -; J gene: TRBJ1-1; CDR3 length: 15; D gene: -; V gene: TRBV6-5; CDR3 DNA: TGTGCCAGCAGTAGCACAGGGTTTAGGGACACTGAAGCTTTCTTT; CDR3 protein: CASSSTGFRDTEAFF
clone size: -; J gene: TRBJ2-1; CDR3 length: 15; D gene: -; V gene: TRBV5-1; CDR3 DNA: TGCGCCAGCAGCCCCGGAGGGTTCAGTTACAATGAGCAGTTCTTC; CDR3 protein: CASSPGGFSYNEQFF
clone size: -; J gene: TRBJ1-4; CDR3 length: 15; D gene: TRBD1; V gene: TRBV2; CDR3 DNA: TGTGCCACCAATCCCTCGGCAGGGGGTGTTGAAAAACTGTTTTTT; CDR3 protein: CATNPSAGGVEKLFF
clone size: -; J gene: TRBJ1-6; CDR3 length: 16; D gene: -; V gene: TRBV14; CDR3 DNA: TGTGCCAGTTCTGCCGGAGGCAGCTCCTATAATTCACCCCTCCACTTT; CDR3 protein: CASSAGGSSYNSPLHF
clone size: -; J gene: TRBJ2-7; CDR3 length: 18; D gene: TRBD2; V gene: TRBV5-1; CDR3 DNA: TGCGCCAGCAGATCCGGACCCGGGAGGGCCCTAAGCTCCTACGAGCAGTACTTC; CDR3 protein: CASRSGPGRALSSYEQYF